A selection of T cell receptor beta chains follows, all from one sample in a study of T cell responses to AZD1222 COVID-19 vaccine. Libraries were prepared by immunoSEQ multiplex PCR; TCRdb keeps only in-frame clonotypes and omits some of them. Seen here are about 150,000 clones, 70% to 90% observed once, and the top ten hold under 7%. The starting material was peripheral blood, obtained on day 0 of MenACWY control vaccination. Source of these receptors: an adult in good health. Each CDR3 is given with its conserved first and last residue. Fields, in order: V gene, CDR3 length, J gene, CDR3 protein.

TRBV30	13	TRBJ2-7	CAWMVQTHYEQYF
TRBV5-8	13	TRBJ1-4	CASSLGGYEKLFF
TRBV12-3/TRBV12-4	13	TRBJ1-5	CASSLQAHQPQHF
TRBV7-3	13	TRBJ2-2	CASSYSVTGELFF
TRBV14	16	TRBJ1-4	CASSHDRGRRHEKLFF
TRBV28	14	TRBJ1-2	CASSFSGAGYGYTF
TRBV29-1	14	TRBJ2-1	CSVPSDRGSNEQFF
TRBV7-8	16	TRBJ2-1	CASSLAVGGTYNEQFF
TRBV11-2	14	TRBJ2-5	CASSPSGGQETQYF
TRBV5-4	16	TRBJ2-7	CASSLGSGRFNYEQYF
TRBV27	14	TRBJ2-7	CASSPAGTSGEQYF
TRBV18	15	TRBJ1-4	CASSAFNREAEKLFF
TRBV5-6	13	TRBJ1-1	CASSQRGNTEAFF
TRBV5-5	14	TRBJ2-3	CASSLVGYTDTQYF
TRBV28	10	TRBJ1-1	CASKATEAFF
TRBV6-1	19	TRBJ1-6	CASSEVRGFESSYNSPLHF
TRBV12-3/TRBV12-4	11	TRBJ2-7	CASSYGGKQYF
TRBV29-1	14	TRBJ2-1	CSVELKGLNNEQFF
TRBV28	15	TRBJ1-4	CASSPPARLNEKLFF
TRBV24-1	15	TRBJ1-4	CATSDPRGADEKLFF
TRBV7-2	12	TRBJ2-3	CASSLDPRAQYF
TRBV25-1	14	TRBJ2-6	CASTRGHGANVLTF
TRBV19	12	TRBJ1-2	CASRTGSLGYTF
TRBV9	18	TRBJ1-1	CASSVAHLPGGGNTEAFF
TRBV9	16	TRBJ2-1	CASSVDTRGSWNEQFF
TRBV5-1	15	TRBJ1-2	CASSLGGQGFYGYTF
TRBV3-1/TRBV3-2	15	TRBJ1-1	CASSPPGGENTEAFF
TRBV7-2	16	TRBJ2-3	CASSLGSQGAGNTQYF
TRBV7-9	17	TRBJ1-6	CASSFRDGAPGGSPLHF
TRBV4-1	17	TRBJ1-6	CASSQGGRGRNNSPLHF
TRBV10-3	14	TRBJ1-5	CAISETGLSQPQHF
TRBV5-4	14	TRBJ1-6	CASSLTGDNSPLHF
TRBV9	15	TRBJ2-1	CASSILAGGHTEQFF
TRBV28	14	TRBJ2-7	CASSLSRGRTWQYF
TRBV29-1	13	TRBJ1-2	CSATGDVQGGYTF
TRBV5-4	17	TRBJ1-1	CASSSGQGARMNTEAFF
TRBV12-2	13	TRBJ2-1	CASRLAQAGIKFF
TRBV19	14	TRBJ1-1	CASSMKGGNTEAFF
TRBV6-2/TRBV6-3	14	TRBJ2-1	CASSYMGAYNEQFF
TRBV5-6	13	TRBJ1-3	CASSSLRGNTIYF
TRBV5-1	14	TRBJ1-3	CASSPGGGGNTIYF
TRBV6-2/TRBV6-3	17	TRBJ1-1	CASSARTGQVRNTEAFF
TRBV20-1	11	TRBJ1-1	CSARDTSQAFF
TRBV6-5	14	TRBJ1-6	CASTQGSDNSPLHF
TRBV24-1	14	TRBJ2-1	CATSDLMNNNEQFF
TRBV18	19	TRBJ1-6	CASSTQRSAVSSYNSPLHF
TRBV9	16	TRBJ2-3	CASSVGSTGWTDTQYF
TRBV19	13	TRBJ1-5	CASSIYINQPQHF
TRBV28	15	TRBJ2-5	CASSPAGTPEETQYF
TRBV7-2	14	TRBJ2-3	CASSLGGEADTQYF
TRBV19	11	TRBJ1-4	CASTLHEKLFF
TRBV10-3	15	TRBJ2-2	CAIRKLGGHTGELFF
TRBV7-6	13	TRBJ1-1	CASSSQQNTEAFF
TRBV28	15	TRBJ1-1	CASSRTGGMNTEAFF
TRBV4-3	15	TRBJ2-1	CASSQDLGGGNEQFF
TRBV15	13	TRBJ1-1	CATSRGSNTEAFF
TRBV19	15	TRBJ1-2	CASSIDGTAWAGYTF
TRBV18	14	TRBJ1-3	CASSPQGSGNTIYF
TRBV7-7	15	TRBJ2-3	CASSLAGGDTDTQYF